These 30 T cell receptor beta chains originate from one sample sequenced in a study of shared clonotypes between healthy human individuals. TCRdb keeps only in-frame clones here, not all; method: immunoSEQ multiplex PCR. The data show nearly 500,000 clones, 76% seen once. The sequencing sample was made of PBMCs. The receptor source for this set is a woman between 35 and 50 years old in good health. Some clones in this sample may be carry-over from other donors' samples.

In its sample, this clone was seen once. The chain carries TRBV7-9 and TRBJ2-1; D gene unclear. Germline-derived CDR1 and CDR2 are SEHNR and FQNEAQ (reference sequence). V was clipped by 5 bases and J by 8 bases, with 10 bases between them. The CDR3 totals 12 residues. The CDR3 loop reads CASSPPWDEQFF. CDR3 bases: TGTGCCAGCAGCCCCCCCTGGGATGAGCAGTTCTTC.

The chain uses TRBV7-3 and TRBJ2-2; no firm D call. Germline CDR1 reads SGHTA; CDR2 reads FQGTGA. Trimming removed 2 bases from V and 9 bases from J, with 4 bases in between. The CDR3 length is 11 residues. In DNA, the CDR3 is TGTGCCAGCAGCTTAGGGCGGGAGCTGTTTTTT. This sequence encodes CASSLGRELFF.

The genes are TRBV6-4 and TRBJ2-3; D remains unclear. Germline V gene sequence: CDR1 MRHNA, CDR2 SNTAGT. CDR3 size: 16 residues. Between the trimmed V and J ends, which lost 4 bases and 0 bases, there was a span of 14 bases. The CDR3 bases are TGTGCCAGCAGTGGCTGGACCCGGGCTAGCACAGATACGCAGTATTTT. It translates to CASSGWTRASTDTQYF.

The CDR3 region is CASSPRLAGNRGGTGELFF. Here the CDR3 DNA reads TGTGCCAGCAGCCCACGACTAGCGGGGAACCGCGGGGGCACCGGGGAGCTGTTTTTT. The chain links TRBV7-2 to TRBJ2-2, with 11 bases aligning to TRBD2. The CDR3 has 19 residues. Trimming cost V 5 bases and J 4 bases; bases outside gene matches: 15. The germline CDR1 and CDR2 sequences are SGHTA and FQGNSA.

The J gene is TRBJ2-5, the V gene TRBV28; 16 bases map to TRBD2. The CDR3 length is 16 residues. The J segment lost 5 bases and the V segment lost 6 bases, leaving 6 bases of the junction unmatched. Germline CDR1 MDHEN, CDR2 SYDVKM. The CDR3 reads CASSMGLAGGQETQYF. The CDR3 bases are TGTGCCAGCAGCATGGGACTAGCGGGAGGGCAGGAGACCCAGTACTTC.

The chain joins TRBV5-1 to TRBJ2-5; 14 nucleotides align to TRBD2. CDR1 is SGHRS and CDR2 is YFSETQ in the germline V gene. The CDR3 runs 17 residues. After removal of 7 bases from V and 4 bases from J, the junction contained 12 bases not matched to a gene. CDR3: CASCSGTSGSGTETQYF. The CDR3 DNA sequence: TGCGCCAGCTGCTCCGGGACTAGCGGGAGTGGTACAGAGACCCAGTACTTC.

This clone was recorded once. The chain joins TRBV7-9 to TRBJ1-1; D ambiguous. CDR3 length equals 15 residues. V lost 2 bases and J lost 0, with 10 bases in between. Germline V gene data show CDR1 as SEHNR and CDR2 as FQNEAQ (reference sequence). CDR3 in DNA: TGTGCCAGCAGCTTACTCTTTCCGCTGAACACTGAAGCTTTCTTT. It yields the protein CASSLLFPLNTEAFF.

This chain joins TRBV28 and TRBJ1-1; 7 nucleotides align to TRBD1. CDR1 is MDHEN and CDR2 is SYDVKM in the germline V gene. The CDR3 length is 14 residues. V lost 6 bases and J lost 2; bases outside the gene matches: 6. Here the CDR3 reads CASRKGQVNTEAFF. The CDR3 DNA follows: TGTGCCAGCAGAAAAGGACAGGTAAACACTGAAGCTTTCTTT.

The chain combines TRBV4-2 with TRBJ2-1; no firm D call. V gave up 0 bases and J gave up 0 bases, with 12 bases separating them. The germline V gene encodes CDR1 LGHNA and CDR2 YNFKEQ. This CDR3 contains 17 residues. CDR3 loop: CASSQDGLVASYNEQFF. The DNA for the CDR3 is TGTGCCAGCAGCCAAGATGGGCTAGTTGCCTCCTACAATGAGCAGTTCTTC.

In its sample, this clone was seen a few times. The chain is built from TRBV28 and TRBJ1-1; no definite D call. With 8 bases removed from V and 4 bases from J, the gap between germline ends came to 11 bases. Germline V CDR1 and CDR2: MDHEN, SYDVKM. CDR3 length equals 12 residues. The CDR3, as DNA: TGTGCCAGCGGAGGGTTCGCCACTGAAGCTTTCTTT. This sequence encodes CASGGFATEAFF.

The sample holds a few counts of this clone. The chain recombines TRBV2 with TRBJ1-6, with 7 bases aligning to TRBD1. This CDR3 spans 15 amino acids. Germline V gives CDR1 SNHLY, CDR2 FYNNEI. V lost 2 bases and J lost 10; bases outside the gene matches: 8. For the CDR3, the DNA is TGTGCCAGCAGTGAATACGCAGGGGGAGGATCACCCCTCCACTTT. It encodes CASSEYAGGGSPLHF.

On this clone itself: The sample carries other DNA sequences with the same CDR3. The V call is TRBV28, the J call TRBJ2-7, with D unclear. The CDR3 spans 12 residues. The V end lost 5 bases, the J end lost 2 bases, and 7 bases lay between the germline ends. Germline V gene data show CDR1 as MDHEN and CDR2 as SYDVKM. CDR3 residues: CASSRLAYEQYF. The CDR3 DNA reads as TGTGCCAGCAGTAGGTTGGCCTACGAGCAGTACTTC.

This chain joins TRBV11-2 and TRBJ1-6; D gene ambiguous. The ends were cut back, 0 bases at V and 8 bases at J, with 8 bases in the middle. The CDR3 extends over 14 amino acids. Germline V gives CDR1 SGHAT, CDR2 FQNNGV. The CDR3 region has the DNA TGTGCCAGCAGCTTAGATCCGGTATATTCACCCCTCCACTTT. Translation gives CASSLDPVYSPLHF.

This chain uses TRBV7-9 with TRBJ2-3, with 15 bases matching TRBD2. The CDR3 length is 17 residues. Trimming took 5 bases from V and 6 from J; bases not matched to a gene: 9. Germline assignment: CDR1 SEHNR and CDR2 FQNEAQ (reference sequence). The DNA for the CDR3 is TGTGCCAGCAGCAGCAGGACTAGCGGGAGGGCCTGGGATACGCAGTATTTT. It encodes CASSSRTSGRAWDTQYF. Based on the CDR3 plus reference TRBV7-9 and TRBJ2-3, the full variable domain is DTGVSQNPRHKITKRGQNVTFRCDPISEHNRLYWYRQTLGQGPEFLTYFQNEAQLEKSRLLSDRFSAERPKGSFSTLEIQRTEQGDSAMYLCASSSRTSGRAWDTQYFGPGTRLTVL.

This chain links TRBV11-2 with TRBJ2-5; D not certain. This CDR3 has 15 amino acids. The germline CDR1 and CDR2 sequences are SGHAT and FQNNGV. V was pared by 3 bases and J by 11 bases, with 22 bases between. In DNA, the CDR3 is TGTGCCAGCAGCTTCCGGGTCCCGAGCTCCTACGGGCAGTACTTC. As protein: CASSFRVPSSYGQYF.

The chain links TRBV4-2 to TRBJ2-1; 10 nucleotides align to TRBD2. Per germline, CDR1 LGHNA and CDR2 YNFKEQ. J was trimmed by 3 bases and V by 0 bases; bases with no gene match: 2. The CDR3 consists of 16 residues. The CDR3 here is CASSQDLAGVYNEQFF. The CDR3 DNA reads as TGTGCCAGCAGCCAAGATCTAGCGGGGGTCTACAATGAGCAGTTCTTC.

The chain carries TRBV28 and TRBJ2-1; D is undetermined. With 6 bases removed from V and 7 bases from J, the gap between germline ends came to 10 bases. This CDR3 has 12 residues. Germline V gives CDR1 MDHEN, CDR2 SYDVKM. CDR3 coding DNA: TGTGCCAGCAGCGAGCGAGCGAATGAGCAGTTCTTC. This codes for CASSERANEQFF.

Of note for this clone: One base away lies a much larger clone, so this may be a sequencing read error. This sequence joins TRBV6-1 and TRBJ1-6, with D maybe TRBD1 (5 bases). Germline loops: CDR1 MNHNS, CDR2 SASEGT. This CDR3 has 14 amino acids. The CDR3 protein is CAIQQRDANSPLHF. The CDR3 nucleotides are TGTGCGATACAGCAGAGGGACGCAAATTCACCCCTCCACTTT.

The chain couples TRBV21-1 to TRBJ2-7; the table's D gene call, TRBD2, was not cross checked with the DNA. TRBV21-1 is classified as a pseudogene. The CDR3 runs 16 residues. DNA for the CDR3: TGTGCCAGCAGCTCCCGGAGAGGGAGGGCCCGGGACGAGCAGTACTTC. It yields the protein CASSSRRGRARDEQYF.

J is TRBJ1-2 and V is TRBV5-1, with D possibly matching TRBD1 (5 bases). The germline V and J ends were trimmed by 4 bases and 8 bases, with 18 bases remaining between them. This CDR3 has 14 amino acids. Germline loops: CDR1 SGHRS, CDR2 YFSETQ. The CDR3 protein is CASSVGPPLGGYTF. The CDR3 region has the DNA TGCGCCAGCAGCGTGGGACCGCCGTTGGGGGGCTACACCTTC.

This clone was seen a single time. The rearrangement links TRBV29-1 to TRBJ2-5; 7 bases are a match to TRBD1. The CDR3 spans 14 residues. CDR1 is SQVTM, CDR2 ANQGSEA, per germline. J was trimmed by 2 bases and V by 6 bases; bases with no gene match: 9. The CDR3 sequence is CSVLDRVAQETQYF. The CDR3 DNA reads as TGCAGCGTCCTCGACAGGGTAGCTCAAGAGACCCAGTACTTC.

The chain has TRBV10-3 and TRBJ2-3; a possible D gene is TRBD2 (6 bases). The V gene lost 2 bases and the J gene lost 6 bases, with 15 bases spanning the gap. The CDR3 has 15 amino acids. Germline V CDR1 and CDR2: ENHRY, SYGVKD. The CDR3, as DNA: TGTGCCATCAGTGAGGATGCAGGTGCGGGGGATACGCAGTATTTT. It specifies CAISEDAGAGDTQYF.

In regard to this clone: A read error may produce the germline difference seen at one junction end. The chain uses TRBV6-5 and TRBJ2-2, with D possibly TRBD1 on 5 matching bases. Germline V CDR1 and CDR2: MNHEY, SVGAGI. The CDR3 has 15 amino acids. DNA of the CDR3: TGTGCCAGCAGTTACAGGGGCCCGAACACCGGAGAGCTGTTTTTT. Its protein product is CASSYRGPNTGELFF.

This chain joins TRBV11-3 and TRBJ2-2; D is perhaps TRBD1 (5 bases). CDR1 and CDR2 (germline): SGHNT, YENEEA. This CDR3 comprises 14 residues. V shed 5 bases and J shed 0 bases, with 7 bases lying between them. The CDR3 bases are TGTGCCAGCAGCAGGGGCCCGAACACCGGGGAGCTGTTTTTT. Amino acid sequence: CASSRGPNTGELFF.

This chain links TRBV11-3 with TRBJ1-1; possibly TRBD1 for D (5 bases). The germline V gene has CDR1 SGHNT and CDR2 YENEEA. With 5 bases removed from V and 3 bases from J, the gap between germline ends came to 13 bases. The CDR3 is 14 amino acids. CDR3 sequence: CASSPGAPDTEAFF. The CDR3 bases are TGTGCCAGCAGCCCTGGGGCCCCGGACACTGAAGCTTTCTTT.

This rearrangement joins TRBV9 to TRBJ1-2; TRBD1 matches at 9 bases. CDR1 and CDR2 from the germline V gene are SGDLS and YYNGEE. The length of the CDR3 is 15 residues. J gave up 2 bases and V 0 bases, and 2 bases lay outside the gene matches. The CDR3 protein is CASSVEGTGNYGYTF. CDR3 nucleotides: TGTGCCAGCAGCGTAGAAGGGACAGGGAACTATGGCTACACCTTC. The full variable domain, its missing parts supplied by reference TRBV9 and TRBJ1-2, is DSGVTQTPKHLITATGQRVTLRCSPRSGDLSVYWYQQSLDQGLQFLIQYYNGEERAKGNILERFSAQQFPDLHSELNLSSLELGDSALYFCASSVEGTGNYGYTFGSGTRLTVV.

This clone has only one observation. The rearrangement uses TRBV7-3 and TRBJ1-6; D gene unclear. V lost 4 bases and J lost 6, with 7 bases in between. Per the germline V gene, CDR1 is SGHTA and CDR2 is FQGTGA. The CDR3 runs to 13 residues. The CDR3 sequence: CASSSGVNSPLHF. The CDR3 coding sequence is TGTGCCAGCAGCTCCGGGGTTAATTCACCCCTCCACTTT.

The chain is built from TRBV7-8 and TRBJ1-1; 7 nucleotides match TRBD1. Germline CDR1 and CDR2: SGHVS and FQNEAQ. After removal of 5 bases from V and 7 bases from J, the junction contained 4 bases not matched to a gene. The CDR3 is made up of 12 amino acids. CDR3 sequence reads: CASSLRQGEAFF. Written as DNA, the CDR3 is TGTGCCAGCAGCCTGAGACAGGGTGAAGCTTTCTTT. The full variable domain, rest sourced from reference TRBV7-8 and TRBJ1-1, is GAGVSQSPRYKVAKRGQDVALRCDPISGHVSLFWYQQALGQGPEFLTYFQNEAQLDKSGLPSDRFFAERPEGSVSTLKIQRTQQEDSAVYLCASSLRQGEAFFGQGTRLTVV.

This sequence joins TRBV5-6 and TRBJ2-1, with TRBD2 matching over 8 bases. This CDR3 comprises 17 residues. The germline CDR1 and CDR2 sequences are SGHDT and YYEEEE. The V gene end was trimmed by 0 bases and the J gene end by 5 bases; junction bases not matched to a gene: 10. Here the CDR3 reads CASSLGLGAGDDNEQFF. The DNA of the CDR3 is TGTGCCAGCAGCTTGGGTCTAGGAGCGGGAGATGACAATGAGCAGTTCTTC.

This clone was seen just once. The sample holds other DNA sequences that translate to the same CDR3. The genes are TRBV15 and TRBJ2-2, with 10 positions matching TRBD2. The germline V gene has CDR1 LNHNV and CDR2 YYDKDF (reference sequence). The V gene end was trimmed by 1 base and the J gene end by 1 base; junction bases not matched to a gene: 0. This CDR3 contains 16 residues. The CDR3 nucleotides are TGTGCCACCAGCAGAGGGACTAGCGGGAACACCGGGGAGCTGTTTTTT. It yields the protein CATSRGTSGNTGELFF.